The sequence of this TCR beta chain was determined in a study of T cell repertoires in aging, cancer and after chemotherapy. In the study overall: Healthy donor repertoires were recorded over several months to years and showed clear clonal overlap. Roughly 8.8 million TCR reads made up the full dataset.

Rearranged V-D-J TRB sequences were amplified with a mixed TRB-A/B primer pool. TCRdb re-analysed the multiplex PCR reads in MiXCR, keeping a single row per CDR3 protein. The sample contains roughly 9,000 distinct CDR3 sequences, approximately 31% of which appear only once. This clonotype is medium-sized within its sample. The target antigen is unknown. TCR beta rearrangements were amplified from peripheral blood genomic DNA. Study results and limitations: Age-matched healthy donors had significantly more diverse, less clonal blood TCR repertoires than untreated cancer patients. Median generation probability rose over the chemotherapy interval in each cancer cohort, suggesting rebound thymic output.

Germline V gene lookup returns CDR1 MNHEY and CDR2 SVGAGI. The V and J ends lost 5 bases and 7 bases respectively, with 12 bases between them. The CDR3 covers 14 residues. The TCR originated in a human donor in good health. The donor label of this sample is uncertain. Sequenced input: blood. The chain carries TRBV6-5 and TRBJ1-6; D is undetermined. The CDR3 loop reads CASSQNQENSPLHF. For the CDR3, the DNA is TGTGCCAGCAGTCAAAACCAGGAGAATTCACCCCTCCACTTT.